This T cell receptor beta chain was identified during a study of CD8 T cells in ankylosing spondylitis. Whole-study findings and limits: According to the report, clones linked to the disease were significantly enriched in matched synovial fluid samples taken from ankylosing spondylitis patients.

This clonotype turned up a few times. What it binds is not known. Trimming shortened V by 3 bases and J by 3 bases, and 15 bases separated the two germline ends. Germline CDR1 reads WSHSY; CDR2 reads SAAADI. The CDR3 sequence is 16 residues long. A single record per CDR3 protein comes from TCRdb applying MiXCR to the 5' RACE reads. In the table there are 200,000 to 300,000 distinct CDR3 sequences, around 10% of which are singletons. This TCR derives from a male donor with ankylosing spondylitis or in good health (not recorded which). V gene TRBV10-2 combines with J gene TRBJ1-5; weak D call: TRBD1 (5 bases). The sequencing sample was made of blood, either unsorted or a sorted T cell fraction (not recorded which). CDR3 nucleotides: TGCGCCAGCAGTGAATCGGGGACTGTCTCCAATCAGCCCCAGCATTTT. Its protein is CASSESGTVSNQPQHF.